This entry features one TCR beta chain sequence. The sample comes from a study of blood T cell repertoires in COVID-19. Study background: There were acute and convalescent COVID-19 samples, and they came from the United States, Italy and Spain. The cDNA or gDNA used as material had been derived from T cells, B-cell-depleted T cells, or PBMCs.

The junction had 6 bases not matched to a gene; V was cut back by 5 bases and J by 3 bases. This CDR3 is built from 15 residues. CDR1 LNHDA and CDR2 SQIVND come from the germline V gene (reference sequence). In the authors' methods: Amplifying reference gene primers gave estimates of nucleated cell counts. Sequencing used immunoSEQ multiplex PCR; TCRdb keeps in-frame clones, though not all of them. That table gives V, J and clone size, and the DNA gave D and trimming. The data contain roughly 150,000 clones, 65% to 85% of them singletons. The chain is built from TRBV19 and TRBJ2-3; 9 bases agree with TRBD1. The clonotype was recovered from a human donor in a cohort sampled during active COVID-19. Sequenced: peripheral blood. In DNA form, the CDR3 reads TGTGCCAGTAGTTTTACCGGGACAGGGACAGATACGCAGTATTTT. This encodes CASSFTGTGTDTQYF.